The 23 T cell receptor beta chains reported below all come from one sample, sequenced in a study of blood T cell repertoires in COVID-19. Produced via immunoSEQ multiplex PCR; TCRdb's table is partial and in-frame only. There are some 58,000 clones in the sample; 80% to 95% occur only once, and approximately 4.6% lies in the top ten. The sample consisted of peripheral blood. All receptors come from a man aged 50 to 59 with active COVID-19.

V is TRBV19 and J is TRBJ2-1; D perhaps matches TRBD1 (6 bases). The CDR3 has 13 amino acids. Between the trimmed V and J ends, which lost 5 bases and 7 bases, there was a span of 12 bases. Germline V CDR1 and CDR2: LNHDA, SQIVND (reference sequence). Here the CDR3 reads CASSPLGANEQFF. The CDR3 DNA reads TGTGCCAGTAGTCCTTTGGGGGCGAATGAGCAGTTCTTC. Filled out from reference TRBV19 and TRBJ2-1, the complete variable domain reads DGGITQSPKYLFRKEGQNVTLSCEQNLNHDAMYWYRQDPGQGLRLIYYSQIVNDFQKGDIAEGYSVSREKKESFPLTVTSAQKNPTAFYLCASSPLGANEQFFGPGTRLTVL.

This rearrangement joins TRBV6-5 to TRBJ2-7, with 7 bases aligning to TRBD1. J was trimmed by 2 bases and V by 4 bases; bases with no gene match: 5. The CDR3 sequence is 14 residues long. Germline V CDR1 and CDR2: MNHEY, SVGAGI. The DNA of the CDR3 is TGTGCCAGCAGTTGGGACAGCAAAACCTACGAGCAGTACTTC. It yields the protein CASSWDSKTYEQYF.

The chain couples TRBV30 to TRBJ1-4, with TRBD1 matching over 8 bases. V trimming: 1 base; J trimming: 4 bases; junction bases outside the gene matches: 5. This CDR3 region has 15 residues. Germline V gene data show CDR1 as GTSNPN and CDR2 as SVGIG (reference sequence). The CDR3 DNA is TGTGCCTGGAGTGCGACAGGGGTTGGTAATGAAAAACTGTTTTTT. The encoded protein is CAWSATGVGNEKLFF.

The V call is TRBV19, the J call TRBJ2-7; the D gene is possibly TRBD1 (5 bases). V was shortened by 5 bases and J by 0 bases, with 11 bases between the two germline ends. Germline V gene data show CDR1 as LNHDA and CDR2 as SQIVND (reference sequence). This CDR3 spans 14 amino acids. CDR3: CASSSDKFSYEQYF. The CDR3 DNA reads as TGTGCCAGTAGTTCGGACAAATTCTCCTACGAGCAGTACTTC.

This clone has just one count. A junction end diverges from the germline sequence, so it may reflect a read error. The CDR3: CASSLAGSYGQYF. Written as DNA, the CDR3 is TGCGCCAGCAGCTTGGCCGGGTCCTACGGGCAGTACTTC. The chain carries TRBV5-1 and TRBJ2-7; D unclear. Germline CDR1 is SGHRS and CDR2 is YFSETQ. The CDR3 is 13 residues long.

The chain links TRBV7-6 to TRBJ2-7, with 14 bases lining up with TRBD2. The germline gives CDR1 SGHVS, CDR2 FNYEAQ. The CDR3 covers 16 residues. The junction had 9 bases not matched to a gene; V was cut back by 6 bases and J by 5 bases. The CDR3 loop is CASRPGLAGGWHEQYF. The CDR3 DNA follows: TGTGCCAGCAGACCTGGACTAGCGGGAGGTTGGCACGAGCAGTACTTC. The variable domain in full, completed from reference TRBV7-6 and TRBJ2-7, reads GAGVSQSPRYKVTKRGQDVALRCDPISGHVSLYWYRQALGQGPEFLTYFNYEAQQDKSGLPNDRFSAERPEGSISTLTIQRTEQRDSAMYRCASRPGLAGGWHEQYFGPGTRLTVT.

V and J are TRBV12-5 and TRBJ2-3, with TRBD1 matching 8 bases. Trimming took 5 bases from V and 12 from J; bases not matched to a gene: 7. This CDR3 has 12 amino acids. Germline V CDR1 and CDR2: LGHNT, FRNRAP. The CDR3 nucleotides read TGTGCTAGTGGTACAGGGGGGTGGGTTCAGTATTTT. Protein product: CASGTGGWVQYF.

The gene calls are TRBV6-2 or TRBV6-3 and TRBJ1-6; D is unclear. Germline V gene data show CDR1 as MNHEY and CDR2 as SVGEGT. V lost 2 bases and J lost 10, with 27 bases in between. This CDR3 comprises 19 residues. CDR3 DNA: TGTGCCAGCAGTTACGAGAAGGCATTGAGGGTCCCCGCGGGGTCACCCCTCCACTTT. This codes for CASSYEKALRVPAGSPLHF.

This chain's CDR3 is CASSLQGQARGETQYF. The CDR3 bases are TGTGCCAGCAGTTTACAGGGACAAGCGAGGGGTGAGACCCAGTACTTC. This chain uses TRBV27 with TRBJ2-5, with D tentatively TRBD1 (6 bases). The CDR3 runs 16 residues. The germline V and J ends were trimmed by 2 bases and 5 bases, with 18 bases remaining between them. The germline CDR1 and CDR2 sequences are MNHEY and SMNVEV (reference sequence).

The CDR3: CASSLGDSITQFF. The DNA for the CDR3 is TGTGCCAGCAGCTTAGGCGACAGCATCACCCAGTTCTTC. The V gene is TRBV7-2, the J gene TRBJ2-1, with TRBD1 as a possible D gene (5 bases). V shed 1 base and J shed 13 bases, with 14 bases lying between them. In germline, CDR1 is SGHTA, CDR2 FQGNSA. The CDR3 is 13 residues long.

The V call is TRBV12-5, the J call TRBJ2-1; D remains unclear. The V end lost 1 base, the J end lost 4 bases, and 5 bases lay between the germline ends. The germline CDR1 and CDR2 sequences are LGHNT and FRNRAP. CDR3 length: 13 residues. CDR3 coding DNA: TGTGCTAGTGGTTTGGGGGCATACAATGAGCAGTTCTTC. It is translated as CASGLGAYNEQFF.

This rearrangement joins TRBV19 to TRBJ2-1; 10 bases line up with TRBD2. The V gene's germline CDR1 is LNHDA and CDR2 SQIVND (reference sequence). This CDR3 spans 16 amino acids. V shed 9 bases and J 3 bases; nucleotides not matched to a gene: 11. CDR3 sequence reads: CASKPVAGGNYNEQFF. CDR3 bases: TGTGCCAGCAAACCCGTAGCGGGGGGCAACTACAATGAGCAGTTCTTC.

The chain is built from TRBV6-2 or TRBV6-3 and TRBJ1-1, with no clear D. Trimming pared 2 bases from V and 0 bases from J, leaving 7 bases between. Germline V gene sequence: CDR1 MNHEY, CDR2 SVGEGT. The CDR3 consists of 14 residues. For the CDR3, the DNA is TGTGCCAGCAGTTACGGGCAGGTGAACACTGAAGCTTTCTTT. It translates to CASSYGQVNTEAFF.

This sequence joins TRBV24-1 and TRBJ1-3; D gene unclear. CDR3 length equals 15 residues. Germline CDR1 and CDR2: KGHDR and SFDVKD. Trimming shortened V by 4 bases and J by 4 bases, and 13 bases separated the two germline ends. For the CDR3, the DNA is TGTGCCACCAGTGAAGGCGGTATATCGGGAAACACCATATATTTT. Amino acids: CATSEGGISGNTIYF.

The rearrangement uses TRBV6-1 and TRBJ1-2; D remains unclear. The CDR3 is made up of 12 amino acids. The germline V gene has CDR1 MNHNS and CDR2 SASEGT. V lost 3 bases and J 8 bases, leaving 10 bases between the germline ends. The CDR3 DNA reads as TGTGCCAGCAGTGAGGGGAGGTGGGGCTACACCTTC. Translating it yields CASSEGRWGYTF.

The J gene is TRBJ2-6, the V gene TRBV14; no clear D gene. Deletions cut 4 bases from V and 1 base from J, with 11 bases between. CDR3 length equals 16 residues. Germline values: CDR1 SGHDN, CDR2 FVKESK. The CDR3 reads CASSPSVRSGANVLTF. DNA for the CDR3: TGTGCCAGCAGCCCCTCGGTCCGATCTGGGGCCAACGTCCTGACTTTC.

The chain joins TRBV28 to TRBJ1-1; D possibly corresponds to TRBD1 (6 bases). CDR1 and CDR2 from the germline V gene are MDHEN and SYDVKM. V dropped 6 bases and J dropped 0 bases, with 11 bases sitting between them. The CDR3 is 14 residues long. CDR3 DNA: TGTGCCAGCAGAACGGGACAAATGAACACTGAAGCTTTCTTT. Translated, it gives CASRTGQMNTEAFF.

This clone was recorded only once. The chain is built from TRBV11-2 and TRBJ2-7; D is possibly TRBD1 (5 bases). Looked up from germline, CDR1 is SGHAT and CDR2 is FQNNGV. The V end lost 5 bases, the J end lost 7 bases, and 12 bases lay between the germline ends. The CDR3 is 12 residues long. The CDR3 DNA is TGTGCCAGCAGCACCAGGGTTAGGGAGCAGTACTTC. This translates into CASSTRVREQYF.

This sequence joins TRBV28 and TRBJ1-3; D is uncertain. Looked up from germline, CDR1 is MDHEN and CDR2 is SYDVKM. This CDR3 contains 14 residues. The V and J ends lost 8 bases and 0 bases respectively, with 11 bases between them. CDR3 nucleotide sequence: TGTGCCAGCGGAGTTGCTAGCTCTGGAAACACCATATATTTT. Its translation is CASGVASSGNTIYF.

The chain has TRBV28 and TRBJ1-4, with TRBD1 matching 9 bases. The CDR3 totals 16 residues. V was clipped by 4 bases and J by 10 bases; unmatched bases: 13. Looked up from germline, CDR1 is MDHEN and CDR2 is SYDVKM. The CDR3 region is CASSSTGTGTIGKLFF. CDR3 bases: TGTGCCAGCAGTTCGACCGGGACAGGGACAATCGGAAAACTGTTTTTT.

The chain joins TRBV7-3 to TRBJ2-2; 12 positions agree with TRBD2. V gave up 1 base and J gave up 5 bases; unmatched junction bases: 2. The length of the CDR3 is 16 residues. From germline, CDR1 is SGHTA and CDR2 FQGTGA. CDR3 protein: CASSLSGLAGTGELFF. The CDR3 DNA sequence: TGTGCCAGCAGCTTAAGTGGACTAGCGGGGACCGGGGAGCTGTTTTTT. Full variable domain (rest looked up from reference TRBV7-3 and TRBJ2-2): GAGVSQTPSNKVTEKGKYVELRCDPISGHTALYWYRQSLGQGPEFLIYFQGTGAADDSGLPNDRFFAVRPEGSVSTLKIQRTERGDSAVYLCASSLSGLAGTGELFFGEGSRLTVL.

V is TRBV6-6 and J is TRBJ2-1; TRBD2 matches at 7 bases. With V trimmed by 5 bases and J by 11 bases, 3 bases remained unmatched. This CDR3 comprises 11 residues. Germline values: CDR1 MNHNY, CDR2 SVGAGI (reference sequence). As DNA, the CDR3 is TGTGCCAGCAGTCCTAGCGGACAGCAGTTCTTC. Protein product: CASSPSGQQFF.

The chain carries TRBV28 and TRBJ2-5, with D possibly TRBD2 on 5 matching bases. Trimming removed 7 bases at V and 5 bases at J, with 17 bases between. Germline assignment: CDR1 MDHEN and CDR2 SYDVKM. The CDR3 sequence is 14 residues long. The CDR3 DNA follows: TGTGCCAGCACCTCCTTTGAGGGCAGCGAGACCCAGTACTTC. It translates to CASTSFEGSETQYF.